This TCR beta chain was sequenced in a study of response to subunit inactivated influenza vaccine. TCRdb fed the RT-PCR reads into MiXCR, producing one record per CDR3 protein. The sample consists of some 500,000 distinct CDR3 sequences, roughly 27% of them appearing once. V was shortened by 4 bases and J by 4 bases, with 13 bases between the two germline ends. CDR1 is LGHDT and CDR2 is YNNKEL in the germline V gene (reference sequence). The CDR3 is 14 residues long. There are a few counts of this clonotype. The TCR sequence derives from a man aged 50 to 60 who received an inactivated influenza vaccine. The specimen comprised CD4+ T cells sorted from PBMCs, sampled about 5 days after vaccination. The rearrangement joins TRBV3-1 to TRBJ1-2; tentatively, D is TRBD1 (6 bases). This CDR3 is CASSPITGTYGYTF. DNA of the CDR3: TGTGCCAGCAGCCCAATTACAGGGACCTATGGCTACACCTTC.